Here is one T cell receptor (beta chain) with its context. Its cognate antigen is unknown. Clones were sequenced by immunoSEQ multiplex PCR, and TCRdb holds only the in-frame ones, with some missing. The sample consists of some 75,000 clones, 80% of them appearing once. These data originate in a study of T cell clones after liver transplantation. In the study overall: Subjects received no induction therapy and standard immunosuppression until randomization at 12-24 months post-transplant. Study-level points and caveats: Post-transplant time points were not standardized, so conclusions are preliminary.

Germline V gene sequence: CDR1 SGHRS, CDR2 YFSETQ. Trimming removed 4 bases from V and 0 bases from J, with 11 bases in between. The CDR3 runs 15 residues. The specimen was CD4+ T cells from blood, collected before liver transplant. The chain joins TRBV5-1 to TRBJ2-1; the D gene is possibly TRBD1 (5 bases). The TCR comes from a human donor who received a liver transplant. CDR3 nucleotide sequence: TGCGCCAGCAGCGCCTCAGGGAACTCCTACAATGAGCAGTTCTTC. This codes for CASSASGNSYNEQFF.